This TCR beta chain stems from a study of shared clonotypes between healthy human individuals. The study, taken as a whole, reports: The study generally estimated greater richness for naive than memory subsets. Clonotypes shared by all four donors outscored non-shared clonotypes in generation probability.

Libraries were prepared by immunoSEQ multiplex PCR; TCRdb keeps only in-frame clonotypes and omits some of them. Of some 1.5 million clones listed, around 97% were seen once; the top ten hold more than 0.9%. For this clone: Its antigen is as yet unknown.

The clonotype originates from a man aged 30 to 39 in good health. The sequenced sample was naive CD4+ T cells sorted from blood. As for subset: CD45RA+ positively selected.

The CDR3 DNA sequence: TGTGCCAGCAGCTTAGAGAGGGGGCCCAACTATGGCTACACCTTC. Residues: CASSLERGPNYGYTF. The chain is built from TRBV11-2 and TRBJ1-2, with TRBD1 matching over 7 bases. CDR1 and CDR2 (germline): SGHAT, FQNNGV. The CDR3 totals 15 residues. V lost 0 bases to trimming and J lost 2 bases; unmatched junction nucleotides: 3.